This TCR beta chain was observed in a study of a mutant IDH1 vaccine in newly diagnosed glioma. Sequencing was performed with immunoSEQ multiplex PCR; in TCRdb, only in-frame clones are kept and a portion is missing. The sample records around 32,000 clones, 80% being singletons. The CDR3 covers 14 residues. The time point is: week 35, safety follow-up. Mutant IDH1 20-mer peptide, at 300 ug, made up each vaccine dose, with topical imiquimod. This clone is a singleton in its sample. Antigen: not known. The rearrangement joins TRBV21-1 to TRBJ1-5. TRBV21-1 is a pseudogene segment. The sequence was collected from a man aged 35 to 55 with glioma. Some clones in this sample may be carry-over from other donors' samples. This specimen was PBMCs, taken from a glioma patient whose treatment included an IDH1 peptide vaccine. The CDR3 DNA sequence: TGTGCCAGCAGCAAATCCCCAGAACCGGGGCCCCAGCATTTT. This sequence encodes CASSKSPEPGPQHF.